This TCR beta chain was documented in a study of T cell repertoires and HLA-DP antigens. In the study overall: One alloantigen had ten or so groove amino acid differences from self, the other one. A couple of male donors and one female donor spanned ages 18-to-29 through 60-to-69.

Trimming left V 5 bases short and J 2 bases short, with 16 bases between. Germline V CDR1 and CDR2: LGHNT, FRNRAP. The CDR3 extends over 15 amino acids. The protocol was immunoSEQ multiplex PCR, while the TCRdb copy is restricted to in-frame clones and leaves out a portion. The sample holds some 120,000 clones; about 91% are singletons and the top ten take roughly 0.3%. On this clone: As yet, its antigen is unknown.

This chain links TRBV12-5 with TRBJ2-7; D is tentatively TRBD1 or TRBD2 (5 bases each). This TCR was recovered from a woman aged 18-30 years in good health and CMV-seronegative. Source material: CD4+ T cells from PBMCs. The CDR3 region has the DNA TGTGCTAGTGGTACCGGGACCGCCGGACCCTACGAGCAGTACTTC. Residues: CASGTGTAGPYEQYF.